The T cell receptor beta chain described here comes from a study of T-cell memory formation after mild COVID-19. General study points: Mainly in CM and EM were contracting CD4+ clones; CD8+ were in EMRA.

TCR alpha and TCR beta cDNA libraries carrying sample barcodes and UMIs came from 5'RACE with constant-segment primers. TCRdb reanalysed the 5' RACE reads using MiXCR and keeps one entry per CDR3 protein. The sample lists hundreds of thousands of distinct CDR3 sequences, around 13% occurring once. V was clipped by 6 bases and J by 4 bases, with 19 bases between them. The CDR3 has 15 residues. Looked up from germline, CDR1 is SGHRS and CDR2 is YFSETQ. This clonotype has at least ten counts. Its specificity is not known. V gene TRBV5-1 combines with J gene TRBJ2-5, with D possibly TRBD2 on 6 matching bases. The sequence came from a man younger than 35 who had mild COVID-19 (a few samples of this study predate the infection). Cell type and time point are not known. Material for sequencing was PBMCs or a T cell subset sorted from them (not recorded which). The CDR3 region is CASTSGGSRGETQYF. CDR3 DNA sequence: TGCGCCAGCACCTCCGGGGGATCCCGTGGAGAGACCCAGTACTTC.